Listed below are T cell receptor beta chains from one sample, sequenced in a study of post-analysis software for immune sequencing data. TCRdb ran MiXCR on the PCR reads and lists one entry per CDR3 protein. Of more than 500,000 distinct CDR3 sequences in the sample, around a third were seen once. Source material: blood. The receptors were gathered from a girl aged 2 to 17 with multiple sclerosis. The CDR3 runs from the conserved cysteine through the conserved F or W.

V gene: TRBV12-3/TRBV12-4
CDR3 protein: CASRRAWDEQYF

V gene: TRBV14
CDR3 protein: CASSHQTWGETQYF

V gene: TRBV7-8
CDR3 protein: CASSPSQAAGANVLTF

V gene: TRBV6-1
CDR3 protein: CASSEQGWGGYEQYF

V gene: TRBV5-8
CDR3 protein: CASSLGAFGGEKLFF

V gene: TRBV7-9
CDR3 protein: CAGSWTGHFYEQYF

V gene: TRBV7-2
CDR3 protein: CASSLFGTSGPYNEQFF

V gene: TRBV29-1
CDR3 protein: CSVEPPATQETQYF

V gene: TRBV29-1
CDR3 protein: CSVAGDSQRLVNYGYTF

V gene: TRBV6-1
CDR3 protein: CARGCNTRGTSGFETQYF

V gene: TRBV4-1
CDR3 protein: CASSQVGQGAFFTQYF

V gene: TRBV11-2
CDR3 protein: CASSLTCDPNQPQHF

V gene: TRBV4-1
CDR3 protein: CASSQDGNSGGPQETQYF

V gene: TRBV24-1
CDR3 protein: CATSERGGLPNEQFF

V gene: TRBV7-6
CDR3 protein: CASSLGRTGYEQYF

V gene: TRBV11-2
CDR3 protein: CASSPDPYGGRVTDTQYF

V gene: TRBV5-5
CDR3 protein: CASSLAGIGTDTQYF

V gene: TRBV5-1
CDR3 protein: CASSLALNTEAFF

V gene: TRBV6-1
CDR3 protein: CASRRDRPSTDTQYF

V gene: TRBV10-3
CDR3 protein: CAITTGASLGELFF

V gene: TRBV25-1
CDR3 protein: CASRLPGQFYGYTF

V gene: TRBV2
CDR3 protein: CASSMSYTGELFF

V gene: TRBV2
CDR3 protein: CASSELGRGAYNEQFF

V gene: TRBV25-1
CDR3 protein: CASSDIGTGRPYGYTF

V gene: TRBV7-2
CDR3 protein: CASSPGQTIGGEKLFF

V gene: TRBV10-3
CDR3 protein: CAISRETGAIGEQYF

V gene: TRBV5-1
CDR3 protein: CASSAGTSGGNGDTQYF

V gene: TRBV7-6
CDR3 protein: CASSFSGNYNEQFF

V gene: TRBV20-1
CDR3 protein: CSASLQRPPGGPKATQYF

V gene: TRBV6-6
CDR3 protein: CASSVGVEAFF

V gene: TRBV7-2
CDR3 protein: CASSLWGSASDEQYF

V gene: TRBV29-1
CDR3 protein: CSVVTGTSYEQYF

V gene: TRBV12-3/TRBV12-4
CDR3 protein: CASSLSEEDTQHF

V gene: TRBV20-1
CDR3 protein: CSALLGTGGDLSNQPQHF

V gene: TRBV4-2
CDR3 protein: CARGTYRVASTDTQYF

V gene: TRBV12-3/TRBV12-4
CDR3 protein: CASSSPGRRVGSGDEQYF

V gene: TRBV10-1
CDR3 protein: CASSESPDRSNEQFF

V gene: TRBV20-1
CDR3 protein: CSASPDPGDTQYF

V gene: TRBV18
CDR3 protein: CASSLQVGRANTEAFF

V gene: TRBV5-1
CDR3 protein: CASSLGLGTREQFF